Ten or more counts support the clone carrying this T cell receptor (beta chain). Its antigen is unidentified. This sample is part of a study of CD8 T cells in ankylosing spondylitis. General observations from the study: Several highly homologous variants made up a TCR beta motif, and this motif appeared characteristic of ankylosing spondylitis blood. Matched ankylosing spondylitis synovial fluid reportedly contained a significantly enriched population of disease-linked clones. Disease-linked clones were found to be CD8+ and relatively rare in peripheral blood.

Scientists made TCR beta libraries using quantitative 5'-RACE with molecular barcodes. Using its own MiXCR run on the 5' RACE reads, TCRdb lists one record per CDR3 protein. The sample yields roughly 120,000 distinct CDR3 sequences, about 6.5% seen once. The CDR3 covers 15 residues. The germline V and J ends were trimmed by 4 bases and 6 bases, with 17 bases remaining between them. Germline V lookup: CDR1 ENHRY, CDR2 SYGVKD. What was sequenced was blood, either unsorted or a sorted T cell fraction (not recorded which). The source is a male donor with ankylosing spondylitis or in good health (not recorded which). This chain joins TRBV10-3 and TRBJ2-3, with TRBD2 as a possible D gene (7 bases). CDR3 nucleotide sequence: TGTGCCATCAGTGTTGTAGCGGAGGGGGGGGATACGCAGTATTTT. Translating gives CAISVVAEGGDTQYF.